This is a list of T cell receptor beta chains from one sample in a study of blood T cell repertoires in COVID-19. TCRdb's copy holds only in-frame clones and misses some; the assay was immunoSEQ multiplex PCR. The repertoire holds 120,000 to 150,000 clones, with approximately 91% as singletons. Sequenced input: peripheral blood. These receptors all come from a man between 45 and 60 years old with active or convalescent COVID-19. Both conserved end residues are part of each CDR3. A D gene is named only where the DNA matches it firmly. For some rows the clone size is stated as once, few or many, or as a class when expanded; others skip it.

CDR3 DNA: TGCGCCAGCAGCTTGATGCAGACCAAGCGGACCCAGTACTTC
CDR3 protein: CASSLMQTKRTQYF
V gene: TRBV5-1
clone size: -
D gene: -
J gene: TRBJ2-5

CDR3 DNA: TGTGCCAGCAGTAGGACAGGGGGCGGTGGCTACACCTTC
CDR3 protein: CASSRTGGGGYTF
V gene: TRBV27
clone size: -
D gene: TRBD1
J gene: TRBJ1-2

CDR3 DNA: TGTGCCAGCAGCTCCTCTAGCGGGAGTACCGGGGAGCTGTTTTTT
CDR3 protein: CASSSSSGSTGELFF
V gene: TRBV7-6
clone size: once
D gene: TRBD2
J gene: TRBJ2-2

CDR3 DNA: TGCGCCAGCAGCTTGGGACACCAGAACACTGAAGCTTTCTTT
CDR3 protein: CASSLGHQNTEAFF
V gene: TRBV5-1
clone size: -
D gene: -
J gene: TRBJ1-1

CDR3 DNA: TGCGCCAGCAGCTCGTCTAGCGGGAGGGCCTTGTACGAGCAGTACTTC
CDR3 protein: CASSSSSGRALYEQYF
V gene: TRBV5-1
clone size: -
D gene: TRBD2
J gene: TRBJ2-7

CDR3 DNA: TGTGCCAGCAGCTTCGGAGGGACAGGCGAGACCCAGTACTTC
CDR3 protein: CASSFGGTGETQYF
V gene: TRBV7-2
clone size: -
D gene: TRBD1
J gene: TRBJ2-5

CDR3 DNA: TGTGCCAGCACCAAAATGGCAGGGGCTAACTATGGCTACACCTTC
CDR3 protein: CASTKMAGANYGYTF
V gene: TRBV28
clone size: -
D gene: -
J gene: TRBJ1-2

CDR3 DNA: TGTGCCAGCTCACCAGGGAGGAATCAGCCCCAGCATTTT
CDR3 protein: CASSPGRNQPQHF
V gene: TRBV18
clone size: -
D gene: -
J gene: TRBJ1-5

CDR3 DNA: TGTGCCAGCAGCTTTGTACAGGATTATGGCTACACCTTC
CDR3 protein: CASSFVQDYGYTF
V gene: TRBV7-9
clone size: -
D gene: -
J gene: TRBJ1-2

CDR3 DNA: TGTGCCAGCAGTTTACGGGGAGTACGGGAAAAACTGTTTTTT
CDR3 protein: CASSLRGVREKLFF
V gene: TRBV28
clone size: few
D gene: -
J gene: TRBJ1-4

CDR3 DNA: TGTGCCAGTAGCCCATCCCGGGATACGCAGTATTTT
CDR3 protein: CASSPSRDTQYF
V gene: TRBV19
clone size: -
D gene: -
J gene: TRBJ2-3

CDR3 DNA: TGTGCCAGCAGCAGGGGGACAGGGACCGAAAAACTGTTTTTT
CDR3 protein: CASSRGTGTEKLFF
V gene: TRBV9
clone size: -
D gene: TRBD1
J gene: TRBJ1-4

CDR3 DNA: TGTGCCAGCAGCTTTACGAGAGGGTCGGATGAGCAGTTCTTC
CDR3 protein: CASSFTRGSDEQFF
V gene: TRBV11-3
clone size: -
D gene: -
J gene: TRBJ2-1

CDR3 DNA: TGTGCCAGCAGTCCGGGACTAGCGGAGGTCCAAGAGACCCAGTACTTC
CDR3 protein: CASSPGLAEVQETQYF
V gene: TRBV28
clone size: -
D gene: TRBD2
J gene: TRBJ2-5

CDR3 DNA: TGCGCCAGCAGCTTAGCTGGGACAGACGCTACGACTGAAGCTTTCTTT
CDR3 protein: CASSLAGTDATTEAFF
V gene: TRBV5-1
clone size: once
D gene: TRBD1
J gene: TRBJ1-1

CDR3 DNA: TGTGCCACCAGCAGAGCGACGGGAGCGCAGTACTTC
CDR3 protein: CATSRATGAQYF
V gene: TRBV15
clone size: -
D gene: -
J gene: TRBJ2-7

CDR3 DNA: TGCAGTGCTAGTGGGGAGAGCTCCTACAATGAGCAGTTCTTC
CDR3 protein: CSASGESSYNEQFF
V gene: TRBV20-1
clone size: -
D gene: -
J gene: TRBJ2-1

CDR3 DNA: TGTGCCACCAGCAGAAGACAGGGGACAATCGGGAGAGGAGGCGCAGATACGCAGTATTTT
CDR3 protein: CATSRRQGTIGRGGADTQYF
V gene: TRBV15
clone size: -
D gene: TRBD1
J gene: TRBJ2-3

CDR3 DNA: TGTGCCAGCAGGGGCCGGGACAGGGGGCGAGAGACCCAGTACTTC
CDR3 protein: CASRGRDRGRETQYF
V gene: TRBV6-5
clone size: -
D gene: TRBD1
J gene: TRBJ2-5

CDR3 DNA: TGTGCCAGCAGCCTCCCCTCGGTAGGACAGTCCTATGGCTACACCTTC
CDR3 protein: CASSLPSVGQSYGYTF
V gene: TRBV7-9
clone size: -
D gene: -
J gene: TRBJ1-2

CDR3 DNA: TGCGCCAGCAGCCAAGAAGGGACAGGGGCTGGGGCCAACGTCCTGACTTTC
CDR3 protein: CASSQEGTGAGANVLTF
V gene: TRBV4-1
clone size: -
D gene: TRBD1
J gene: TRBJ2-6

CDR3 DNA: TGTGCCACCAGTGCGGGGGGGGGACCCTACGAGCAGTACTTC
CDR3 protein: CATSAGGGPYEQYF
V gene: TRBV24-1
clone size: -
D gene: TRBD2
J gene: TRBJ2-7

CDR3 DNA: TGTGCCAGTAGTAACCACCAACGGACTGAAGCTTTCTTT
CDR3 protein: CASSNHQRTEAFF
V gene: TRBV19
clone size: -
D gene: -
J gene: TRBJ1-1

CDR3 DNA: TGTGCCAGCAGCTCGACAGGGGGGCAAGAGACCCAGTACTTC
CDR3 protein: CASSSTGGQETQYF
V gene: TRBV7-8
clone size: -
D gene: TRBD1
J gene: TRBJ2-5

CDR3 DNA: TGTGCCAGCAGCCAAGATACATCAACTGGAAACACCATATATTTT
CDR3 protein: CASSQDTSTGNTIYF
V gene: TRBV3-1/TRBV3-2
clone size: -
D gene: -
J gene: TRBJ1-3

CDR3 DNA: TGTGCCAGCAGCTTGGGACTAGCCAGCCACGAGCAGTACTTC
CDR3 protein: CASSLGLASHEQYF
V gene: TRBV7-2
clone size: -
D gene: TRBD2
J gene: TRBJ2-7

CDR3 DNA: TGTGCCAGCAGTTACGGAGCTCCTCATTATAATTCACCCCTCCACTTT
CDR3 protein: CASSYGAPHYNSPLHF
V gene: TRBV6-5
clone size: -
D gene: -
J gene: TRBJ1-6

CDR3 DNA: TGTGCCAGCAGCCCCCTTCGACAGGCATACAATGAGCAGTTCTTC
CDR3 protein: CASSPLRQAYNEQFF
V gene: TRBV7-9
clone size: -
D gene: -
J gene: TRBJ2-1

CDR3 DNA: TGTGCCACCAGCAGAGATCAGGGGGCTGGTGAAAAACTGTTTTTT
CDR3 protein: CATSRDQGAGEKLFF
V gene: TRBV15
clone size: -
D gene: TRBD1
J gene: TRBJ1-4

CDR3 DNA: TGTGCCTGGAGTGTCTTGCGGTCTTACCCGGGTCGTTACAATGAGCAGTTCTTC
CDR3 protein: CAWSVLRSYPGRYNEQFF
V gene: TRBV30
clone size: -
D gene: -
J gene: TRBJ2-1

CDR3 DNA: TGTGCCAGCAGTGACTCGCCCGGGGTATTCCGTAGCAATCAGCCCCAGCATTTT
CDR3 protein: CASSDSPGVFRSNQPQHF
V gene: TRBV6-4
clone size: few
D gene: -
J gene: TRBJ1-5

CDR3 DNA: TGTGCCAGCAGTGTCACAGGACTAGCGGGAGCTCGAGGCGTTGAGCAGTTCTTC
CDR3 protein: CASSVTGLAGARGVEQFF
V gene: TRBV6-4
clone size: -
D gene: TRBD2
J gene: TRBJ2-1

CDR3 DNA: TGTGCCAGCAGCTTTCAACAGAGCACAGATACGCAGTATTTT
CDR3 protein: CASSFQQSTDTQYF
V gene: TRBV5-5
clone size: -
D gene: -
J gene: TRBJ2-3

CDR3 DNA: TGTGCCAGCAGCCCCGGGACAGGGAATTTTGCGCAGTATTTT
CDR3 protein: CASSPGTGNFAQYF
V gene: TRBV5-8
clone size: -
D gene: TRBD1
J gene: TRBJ2-3

CDR3 DNA: TGTGCCAGCAGCTTGGCCTGGGGCGGGAGGGCCGGAAATGAGCAGTTCTTC
CDR3 protein: CASSLAWGGRAGNEQFF
V gene: TRBV5-5
clone size: few
D gene: TRBD2
J gene: TRBJ2-1

CDR3 DNA: TGTGCCAGCAGCTTGCTTCACGGACTAGACTATGGCGGCTACACCTTC
CDR3 protein: CASSLLHGLDYGGYTF
V gene: TRBV5-8
clone size: -
D gene: -
J gene: TRBJ1-2

CDR3 DNA: TGTGCTAGCAGCTTAGGAACCCTACAAGAGACCCAGTACTTC
CDR3 protein: CASSLGTLQETQYF
V gene: TRBV7-7
clone size: -
D gene: -
J gene: TRBJ2-5

CDR3 DNA: TGCGCCAGCTCCGACAGGGGTGGCAATCAGCCCCAGCATTTT
CDR3 protein: CASSDRGGNQPQHF
V gene: TRBV23-1
clone size: -
D gene: TRBD1
J gene: TRBJ1-5

CDR3 DNA: TGTGCCAGCAGCCAGGGGCCCGGGGAGCTGTTTTTT
CDR3 protein: CASSQGPGELFF
V gene: TRBV7-8
clone size: once
D gene: -
J gene: TRBJ2-2

CDR3 DNA: TGTGCCAGCAGTTACTACGGCGAGGGAAATTCACCCCTCCACTTT
CDR3 protein: CASSYYGEGNSPLHF
V gene: TRBV6-5
clone size: -
D gene: -
J gene: TRBJ1-6

CDR3 DNA: TGTGCCAGCTCACCAGGACTTGAGGAGACCCAGTACTTC
CDR3 protein: CASSPGLEETQYF
V gene: TRBV18
clone size: -
D gene: -
J gene: TRBJ2-5

CDR3 DNA: TGTGCCAGCAGTTCCTCCGGGATTGGCTACACCTTC
CDR3 protein: CASSSSGIGYTF
V gene: TRBV12-3/TRBV12-4
clone size: -
D gene: -
J gene: TRBJ1-2

CDR3 DNA: TGTGCCAGTAAAAAGGCCGGGAACTATGGCTACACCTTC
CDR3 protein: CASKKAGNYGYTF
V gene: TRBV19
clone size: -
D gene: -
J gene: TRBJ1-2

CDR3 DNA: TGTGCCAGCAGCCGCCAGGCCTTGGGGGGGGGCCCGGCAACAGATACGCAGTATTTT
CDR3 protein: CASSRQALGGGPATDTQYF
V gene: TRBV27
clone size: -
D gene: -
J gene: TRBJ2-3

CDR3 DNA: TGTGCCAGCAGCCCGGGACGGGGGAATTCACCCCTCCACTTT
CDR3 protein: CASSPGRGNSPLHF
V gene: TRBV13
clone size: -
D gene: -
J gene: TRBJ1-6